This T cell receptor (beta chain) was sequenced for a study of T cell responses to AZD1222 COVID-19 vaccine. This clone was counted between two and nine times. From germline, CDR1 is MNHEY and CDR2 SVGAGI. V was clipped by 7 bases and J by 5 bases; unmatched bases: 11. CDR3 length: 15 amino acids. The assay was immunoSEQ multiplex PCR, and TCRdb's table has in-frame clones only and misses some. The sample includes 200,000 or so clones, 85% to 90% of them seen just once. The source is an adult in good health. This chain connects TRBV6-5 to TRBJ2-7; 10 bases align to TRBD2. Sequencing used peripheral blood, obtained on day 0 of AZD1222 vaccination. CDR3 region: CASTQTSGGANEQYF. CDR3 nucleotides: TGTGCCAGCACCCAAACCAGCGGGGGGGCCAACGAGCAGTACTTC.